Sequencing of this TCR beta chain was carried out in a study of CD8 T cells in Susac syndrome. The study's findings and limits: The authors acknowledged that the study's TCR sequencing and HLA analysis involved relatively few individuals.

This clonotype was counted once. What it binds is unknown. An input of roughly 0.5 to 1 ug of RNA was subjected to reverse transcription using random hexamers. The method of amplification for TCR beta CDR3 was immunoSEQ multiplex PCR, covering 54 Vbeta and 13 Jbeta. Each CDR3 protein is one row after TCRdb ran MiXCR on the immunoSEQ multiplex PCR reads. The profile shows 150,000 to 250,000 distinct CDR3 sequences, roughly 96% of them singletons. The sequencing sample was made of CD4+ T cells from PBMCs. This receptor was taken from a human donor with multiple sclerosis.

Here the CDR3 DNA reads TGTGCCAGCAGCCGAAGCGGGGGTCTAGATGAGCAGTTCTTC. Encoded protein: CASSRSGGLDEQFF. V usage is TRBV3-1 and J usage is TRBJ2-1; TRBD2 matches at 8 bases. Germline CDR1 LGHDT, CDR2 YNNKEL (reference sequence). The CDR3 extends over 14 amino acids. V lost 4 bases, J lost 8 bases, and 7 bases stayed unmatched.